Below are 5 T cell receptor beta chains sequenced from a single sample in a study of blood T cell repertoires in COVID-19. Repertoires were generated with immunoSEQ multiplex PCR, while TCRdb's copy carries only in-frame clones and drops some. The profile covers about 33,000 clones, with approximately 82% appearing a single time and about an eighth taken by the ten largest. The source material was peripheral blood. These receptors all stem from a human donor in a cohort sampled during active COVID-19.

In its sample, this clone was seen once. V and J are TRBV29-1 and TRBJ2-1; 8 nucleotides align to TRBD2. The CDR3 is 16 residues long. Germline loops: CDR1 SQVTM, CDR2 ANQGSEA. After removal of 4 bases from V and 8 bases from J, the junction contained 16 bases not matched to a gene. The CDR3: CSVVRRGGAEPDEQFF. CDR3 nucleotides: TGCAGCGTTGTGAGACGGGGGGGCGCGGAACCGGATGAGCAGTTCTTC.

The chain carries TRBV5-1 and TRBJ2-5; possibly TRBD1 for D (5 bases). The V and J ends lost 0 bases and 5 bases respectively, with 8 bases between them. This CDR3 region has 13 residues. Germline CDR1 SGHRS, CDR2 YFSETQ. The CDR3 DNA reads TGCGCCAGCAGCTTGGCGACAGCCGAGACCCAGTACTTC. It specifies CASSLATAETQYF.

CDR3 in DNA: TGCGCCAGCAGCCAAGACAGGGGGCACTACAATGAGCAGTTCTTC. It encodes CASSQDRGHYNEQFF. The chain is built from TRBV4-1 and TRBJ2-1, with 8 bases identical to TRBD1. The V segment lost 0 bases and the J segment 3 bases; nucleotides outside the gene matches: 1. CDR3 length: 15 residues. The germline gives CDR1 MGHRA, CDR2 YSYEKL.

The V gene is TRBV12-3 or TRBV12-4, the J gene TRBJ1-1; no firm D call. The CDR3 sequence is 12 residues long. Trimming shortened V by 6 bases and J by 6 bases, and 11 bases separated the two germline ends. CDR3 region: CASSPIAAEAFF. CDR3 DNA sequence: TGTGCCAGCAGCCCGATAGCAGCTGAAGCTTTCTTT.

The chain has TRBV28 and TRBJ2-1; the match to TRBD1 covers 8 bases. Germline CDR1 reads MDHEN; CDR2 reads SYDVKM. The CDR3 consists of 14 residues. V shed 8 bases and J 4 bases; nucleotides not matched to a gene: 7. CDR3 amino acids: CASWTGFGYNEQFF. The DNA of the CDR3 is TGTGCCAGCTGGACAGGGTTTGGTTACAATGAGCAGTTCTTC.